The T cell receptor beta chain under discussion was sequenced for a study of neoadjuvant anti-PD-1 for oral cavity cancer. Six replicates per PBMC sample, mostly from about 460 ng of genomic DNA. Generated by immunoSEQ multiplex PCR, the TCRdb table keeps only in-frame clones and is missing some. The data show roughly 67,000 clones, with approximately 82% seen just once and 3% to 3.5% held by the top ten. The patients had HPV-negative, locally advanced oral cavity squamous cell carcinoma. Analysis of PBMCs was direct, with no culture step. The table lists this clone with a few counts. The V gene's germline CDR1 is SGHRS and CDR2 YFSETQ. The CDR3 covers 14 residues. Trimming shortened V by 2 bases and J by 5 bases, and 14 bases separated the two germline ends.

This chain uses TRBV5-1 with TRBJ2-7; D may match TRBD1 or TRBD2 (5 bases each). The clonotype was recovered from a person between 40 and 85 years old with oral cavity squamous cell carcinoma. The sample here was PBMCs, taken before nivolumab (anti-PD-1) treatment. The CDR3 DNA reads as TGCGCCAGCAGCTTCGGGGCCGCCGGGGACGAGCAGTACTTC. Its translation is CASSFGAAGDEQYF.